One T cell receptor (beta chain) is described in this entry. This clone was detected once. Its antigen is not yet known. Base qualities are missing; no much larger clone stands one base away. This entry belongs to a study of CD8 T cell repertoires and HIV-1 epitope variants (dated by TCRdb to the early 2020s). General notes on the study: In separate culture wells, T cells were stimulated with each of twenty-five peptides that represented autologous and known Gag and Nef epitope variants. Using the EasySep Human T Cell Enrichment Kit, T cells were enriched and then co-cultured with an equal number of autologous T cell-negative cells acting as antigen-presenting cells. Control conditions included a CMV, EBV and flu peptide pool, the Ebola AY9 epitope as negative control, and a no-peptide well. Running each culture condition in triplicate, except for one peptide done in duplicate, gave a total of about 91 T cell cultures. An aliquot of 1M T cells was saved as an uncultured baseline condition, separate from the 75 to 100 T cell cultures. For 10 days the cultures were kept in IMDM with gentamicin, and on days 3 and 7 half of the media was changed with IL-2, IL-7 and IL-15 added. The epitopes tested covered three Gag epitope families plus Nef HW9 and YT9. Beyond this particular receptor, the publication reports: Roughly 5 clonotypes recognized the Nef KF9 family and one the HW9 family, with no responses to the TAALDMSHF plasma variant. The assay could identify only TCR beta chains and pointed to proliferation in response to antigen, not to T cell function or cytokine profile. Under 10 antigen-specific TCR beta clonotypes were identified, of which 6 or 7 appeared to be cross-reactive for autologous or known escape epitope variants.

Sequencing of TCR beta CDR3 regions was performed at survey depth on the immunoSEQ platform. The QIAamp DNA micro kit was used to extract genomic DNA from every cultured and uncultured CD8+ T cell population. The source study handled its data this way. Samples with fewer than 5,000 productive reads were excluded, which removed about 6.5% of the roughly 80 HIV peptide-stimulated cultures. A MANAFEST web app trimmed sequences to CDR3 and removed nonproductive sequences, CDR3s under 5 amino acids, and those not starting C or ending F/W. Clonotypes were classified as antigen-specific only if expansion was observed in at least 2 of 3 replicates versus the no-peptide control at FDR 0.01, only within one epitope family. A specific clonotype also had to show a frequency at least fivefold higher than in wells stimulated with peptides from other epitope families. The immuneACCESS repertoire file appears here via TCRdb, limited to in-frame rearrangements. These files lack a portion of the clones; in checked studies, under half of the deficit traces to unresolved V genes, and the cause of the others is not known. The V and J calls and clone size come from that table; D and trimming were worked out from the DNA. The sample profile shows over 1,500 clones; around 72% of them were found once. The ten largest clones capture about two fifths of the sample.

The germline V gene sets CDR1 to SGHDT and CDR2 to YYEEEE. A distance of 17 bases separates the germline ends of V and J, which lose 3 bases and 4 bases respectively. The CDR3 contains 15 residues, cysteine and phenylalanine counted. Only the CDR3 DNA stays, 45 bases, in frame from base 1. The EasySep Human CD8+ T Cell Enrichment Kit was used on day 10 to isolate CD8+ T cells from every culture. The clonotype was recovered from a male donor with HIV. Sequencing used cultured CD8+ T cells derived from PBMCs. The V and J genes are TRBV5-6 and TRBJ2-7; the D gene is unclear. The CDR3: CASSWSENMVYEQYF. At the DNA level, the sequence is TGTGCCAGCAGCTGGTCCGAAAATATGGTGTACGAGCAGTACTTC. With the portions outside the CDR3 filled from the reference TRBV5-6 and TRBJ2-7 genes, the complete variable region becomes DAGVTQSPTHLIKTRGQQVTLRCSPKSGHDTVSWYQQALGQGPQFIFQYYEEEERQRGNFPDRFSGHQFPNYSSELNVNALLLGDSALYLCASSWSENMVYEQYFGPGTRLTVT.